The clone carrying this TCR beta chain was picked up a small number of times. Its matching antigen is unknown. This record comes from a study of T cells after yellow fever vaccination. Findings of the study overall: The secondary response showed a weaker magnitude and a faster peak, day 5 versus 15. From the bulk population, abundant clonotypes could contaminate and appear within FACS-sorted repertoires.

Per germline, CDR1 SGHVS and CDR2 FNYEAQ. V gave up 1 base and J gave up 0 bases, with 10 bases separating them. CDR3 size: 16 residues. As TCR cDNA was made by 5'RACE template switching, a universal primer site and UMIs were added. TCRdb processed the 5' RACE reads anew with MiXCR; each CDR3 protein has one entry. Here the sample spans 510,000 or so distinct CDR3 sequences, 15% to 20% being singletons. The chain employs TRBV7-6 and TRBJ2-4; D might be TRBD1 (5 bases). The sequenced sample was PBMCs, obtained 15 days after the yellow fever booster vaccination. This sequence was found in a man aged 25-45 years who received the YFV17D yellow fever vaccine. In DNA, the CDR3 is TGTGCCAGCAGCTTAGAAGCAGGGCTAGCCAAAAACATTCAGTACTTC. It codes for CASSLEAGLAKNIQYF.